Below are 26 T cell receptor beta chains sequenced from a single sample in a study of CD8 T cells in ankylosing spondylitis. TCRdb reanalysed the 5' RACE reads using MiXCR and keeps one entry per CDR3 protein. The data show hundreds of thousands of distinct CDR3 sequences, about an eighth seen once. These receptors lack a known antigen. Study results and caveats: Blood of patients with ankylosing spondylitis appeared to be characterized by a TCR beta motif of about eight highly homologous variants.

Sequences were obtained from blood, either unsorted or a sorted T cell fraction (not recorded which). These TCRs come from a male donor with ankylosing spondylitis.

This clonotype turned up a few times. The chain carries TRBV15 and TRBJ1-1; no definite D call. V dropped 5 bases and J dropped 5 bases, with 12 bases sitting between them. The CDR3 contains 13 residues. From germline, CDR1 is LNHNV and CDR2 YYDKDF (reference sequence). CDR3 in amino acids: CATSSLGSTEAFF. The CDR3 nucleotides are TGTGCCACCAGCTCGTTGGGGTCTACTGAAGCTTTCTTT.

The V call is TRBV6-2 or TRBV6-3, the J call TRBJ2-1; TRBD1 might be the D (5 bases). Germline lookup yields CDR1 MNHEY and CDR2 SVGEGT. This CDR3 has 14 amino acids. The V end was cut by 0 bases, the J end by 2 bases, with 5 bases between. The CDR3 loop reads CASSYSGAYNEQFF. In DNA form, the CDR3 reads TGTGCCAGCAGTTACTCAGGGGCCTACAATGAGCAGTTCTTC.

Many counts were recorded for this clonotype. The V gene is TRBV12-3 or TRBV12-4, the J gene TRBJ2-1; 9 bases fit TRBD2. J lost 6 bases, V lost 6 bases, and 12 bases had no gene match. The CDR3 runs to 16 residues. CDR3 bases: TGTGCCAGCAGCCGGATAATAAGTAGCGGGGGCAATGAGCAGTTCTTC. As protein: CASSRIISSGGNEQFF.

This clonotype has only a few counts. J is TRBJ2-2 and V is TRBV5-4; D gene uncertain. The CDR3 contains 16 residues. CDR1 and CDR2 (germline): SGHNT, YYREEE (reference sequence). V lost 0 bases to trimming and J lost 1 base, with 10 bases between them. The CDR3 protein is CASSLEYGVNTGELFF. The CDR3 DNA is TGTGCCAGCAGCTTGGAGTACGGAGTGAACACCGGGGAGCTGTTTTTT.

This clonotype has just a few counts. The V call is TRBV7-2, the J call TRBJ2-1; 7 bases map to TRBD1. J gave up 15 bases and V 5 bases, and 13 bases lay outside the gene matches. Germline CDR1 reads SGHTA; CDR2 reads FQGNSA. CDR3 length: 13 residues. The CDR3 spells CASSNRQGRPLFF. The CDR3 coding sequence is TGTGCCAGCAGCAATCGACAGGGTAGGCCCCTGTTCTTC.

This clonotype has just a few counts. The CDR3 bases are TGCAGCGTTGGGGGACTCCTCTCCTACGAGCAGTACTTC. Its translation is CSVGGLLSYEQYF. The rearrangement uses TRBV29-1 and TRBJ2-7, with TRBD2 as a possible D gene (6 bases). CDR1 and CDR2 (germline): SQVTM, ANQGSEA. V lost 4 bases and J lost 0, with 10 bases in between. This CDR3 spans 13 amino acids.

The chain carries TRBV9 and TRBJ2-3; a possible D gene is TRBD1 (5 bases). CDR1 and CDR2 (germline): SGDLS, YYNGEE. Trimming took 4 bases from V and 2 from J, leaving 14 bases between them. This CDR3 has 15 amino acids. CDR3: CASSLEDRDTDTQYF. Written as DNA, the CDR3 is TGTGCCAGCAGCTTAGAAGACAGAGACACAGATACGCAGTATTTT.

The rearrangement uses TRBV5-5 and TRBJ2-7, with D perhaps being TRBD1 or TRBD2 (5 bases each). CDR3 length equals 14 residues. Germline CDR1 SGHKS, CDR2 YYEKEE (reference sequence). V lost 6 bases to trimming and J lost 3 bases, with 16 bases between them. CDR3 in DNA: TGTGCCAGCATCCCGGGACCGACCCTCTACGAGCAGTACTTC. The encoded protein is CASIPGPTLYEQYF.

The rearrangement links TRBV9 to TRBJ2-7, with D possibly TRBD1 on 5 matching bases. Trimming took 4 bases from V and 1 from J, leaving 12 bases between them. CDR1 and CDR2 from the germline V gene are SGDLS and YYNGEE. CDR3 length: 14 residues. CDR3 residues: CASSRAGFSYEQYF. CDR3 nucleotides: TGTGCCAGCAGCCGCGCAGGGTTTTCCTACGAGCAGTACTTC.

The chain employs TRBV6-1 and TRBJ2-5; possibly TRBD1 or TRBD2 for D (6 bases each). V was clipped by 0 bases and J by 5 bases, with 19 bases between them. This CDR3 spans 17 amino acids. CDR1 is MNHNS and CDR2 is SASEGT in the germline V gene. The CDR3 nucleotides read TGTGCCAGCAGTGAAGCGTTTGTTTGGGGGGCAGGGGAGACCCAGTACTTC. Translating it yields CASSEAFVWGAGETQYF.

This rearrangement joins TRBV20-1 to TRBJ2-1, with 7 bases lining up with TRBD1. The CDR3 spans 19 residues. V lost 0 bases, J lost 4 bases, and 18 bases stayed unmatched. Per germline, CDR1 DFQATT and CDR2 SNEGSKA (reference sequence). The CDR3 protein is CSARDDKQTGAHLYNEQFF. The CDR3 DNA reads TGCAGTGCTAGAGATGACAAACAAACAGGGGCGCACCTTTACAATGAGCAGTTCTTC.

This clonotype showed up just a few times. This chain links TRBV3-1 with TRBJ1-1; D is ambiguous. Germline V lookup: CDR1 LGHDT, CDR2 YNNKEL (reference sequence). The ends were cut back, 4 bases at V and 1 base at J, with 13 bases in the middle. The CDR3 sequence is 15 residues long. The CDR3 region is CASSPFFFANTEAFF. Here the CDR3 DNA reads TGTGCCAGCAGCCCCTTCTTCTTCGCGAACACTGAAGCTTTCTTT.

The rearrangement uses TRBV29-1 and TRBJ2-1; 13 nucleotides align to TRBD2. The V gene's germline CDR1 is SQVTM and CDR2 ANQGSEA. The ends lost 6 bases at V and 2 bases at J; junction bases unmatched: 4. The CDR3 runs to 15 residues. The CDR3 is CSVRTSGGAYNEQFF. The DNA of the CDR3 is TGCAGCGTACGGACTAGCGGGGGCGCCTACAATGAGCAGTTCTTC.

This chain links TRBV20-1 with TRBJ2-2; 7 bases line up with TRBD1. Trimming took 0 bases from V and 8 from J; bases not matched to a gene: 12. CDR1 DFQATT and CDR2 SNEGSKA come from the germline V gene (reference sequence). The CDR3 sequence is 16 residues long. CDR3 in amino acids: CSARDFRDTRGGELFF. The CDR3 coding sequence is TGCAGTGCTAGAGACTTCCGGGACACCAGGGGGGGGGAGCTGTTTTTT.

This chain connects TRBV18 to TRBJ1-6; D is unresolved. The germline CDR1 and CDR2 sequences are KGHSH and LQKENI. V lost 1 base, J lost 4 bases, and 8 bases lay in between. The CDR3 spans 15 residues. Here the CDR3 reads CASSPRGLYNSPLHF. CDR3 bases: TGTGCCAGCTCACCACGGGGATTGTATAATTCACCCCTCCACTTT. The variable domain in full, with the rest retrieved from reference TRBV18 and TRBJ1-6, is NAGVMQNPRHLVRRRGQEARLRCSPMKGHSHVYWYRQLPEEGLKFMVYLQKENIIDESGMPKERFSAEFPKEGPSILRIQQVVRGDSAAYFCASSPRGLYNSPLHFGNGTRLTVT.

This clonotype was counted between two and nine times. V and J are TRBV2 and TRBJ1-1, with D unresolved. CDR1 is SNHLY, CDR2 FYNNEI, per germline. V lost 6 bases, J lost 3 bases, and 14 bases lay in between. The CDR3 runs to 14 residues. CDR3 coding DNA: TGTGCCAGCAGGTACCTTCCCGGCTACACTGAAGCTTTCTTT. It yields the protein CASRYLPGYTEAFF.

This clonotype was observed a few times. The chain uses TRBV5-1 and TRBJ2-7; D might be TRBD1 (6 bases). The V gene lost 4 bases and the J gene lost 1 base, with 21 bases spanning the gap. This CDR3 spans 17 amino acids. The germline V gene has CDR1 SGHRS and CDR2 YFSETQ. CDR3 sequence reads: CASSGRDTGPRSYEQYF. The CDR3 coding sequence is TGCGCCAGCAGCGGCCGGGACACTGGCCCTCGGTCCTACGAGCAGTACTTC.

This clonotype was seen a few times. V gene TRBV9 combines with J gene TRBJ2-5; D is uncertain. The V end was cut by 0 bases, the J end by 5 bases, with 8 bases between. CDR3 length: 13 residues. Germline V gene lookup returns CDR1 SGDLS and CDR2 YYNGEE. CDR3 sequence reads: CASSVAGSETQYF. The CDR3, as DNA: TGTGCCAGCAGCGTAGCTGGCTCGGAGACCCAGTACTTC.

This clonotype showed up just a few times. The V call is TRBV6-1, the J call TRBJ2-3; possibly TRBD1 or TRBD2 for D (5 bases each). Looked up from germline, CDR1 is MNHNS and CDR2 is SASEGT. The ends were cut back, 6 bases at V and 0 bases at J, with 13 bases in the middle. CDR3 length: 15 amino acids. The CDR3 spells CASRRDLTSTDTQYF. CDR3 bases: TGTGCCAGCAGACGGGACCTCACTAGCACAGATACGCAGTATTTT.

This clonotype was detected a few times. The chain links TRBV5-5 to TRBJ2-3, with 7 bases matching TRBD1. Trimming took 2 bases from V and 1 from J; bases not matched to a gene: 4. The CDR3 is 15 amino acids. Germline CDR1 reads SGHKS; CDR2 reads YYEKEE (reference sequence). CDR3 sequence (DNA): TGTGCCAGCAGCTTTTTCACAGGGGGCACAGATACGCAGTATTTT. Its translation: CASSFFTGGTDTQYF.

The V and J genes are TRBV10-1 and TRBJ2-3; D is unclear. The germline V gene has CDR1 WNHNN and CDR2 SYGVQD (reference sequence). The germline V and J ends were trimmed by 7 bases and 2 bases, with 7 bases remaining between them. This CDR3 has 12 amino acids. The CDR3 reads CASMGNTDTQYF. CDR3 in DNA: TGCGCCAGCATGGGGAACACAGATACGCAGTATTTT.

This chain links TRBV9 with TRBJ1-2; TRBD1 agrees at 9 bases. V shed 4 bases and J 5 bases; nucleotides not matched to a gene: 12. The CDR3 totals 16 residues. The V gene's germline CDR1 is SGDLS and CDR2 YYNGEE. The CDR3 DNA follows: TGTGCCAGCAGCCCTCGGGGGAAGGGACAGGGTTATGGCTACACCTTC. Encoded protein: CASSPRGKGQGYGYTF.

This clonotype was seen repeatedly, ten times or more. The chain employs TRBV20-1 and TRBJ2-1; D unclear. Germline V lookup: CDR1 DFQATT, CDR2 SNEGSKA (reference sequence). The CDR3 loop spans 13 amino acids. V lost 6 bases, J lost 3 bases, and 12 bases lay in between. The CDR3 reads CSAKNSYYNEQFF. As DNA, the CDR3 is TGCAGTGCCAAGAACAGTTACTACAATGAGCAGTTCTTC.

V and J are TRBV9 and TRBJ2-1, with D perhaps TRBD1 or TRBD2 (5 bases each). V lost 0 bases and J 10 bases, leaving 17 bases between the germline ends. The germline V gene encodes CDR1 SGDLS and CDR2 YYNGEE. This CDR3 contains 15 residues. This chain's CDR3 is CASSVALEGSREQFF. The CDR3 DNA sequence: TGTGCCAGCAGCGTAGCTTTAGAGGGGTCGAGGGAGCAGTTCTTC.

This clonotype was detected many times. The V gene is TRBV29-1, the J gene TRBJ2-7; 9 bases align to TRBD1. V dropped 4 bases and J dropped 3; count of bases not matched to a gene: 7. CDR3 length: 14 amino acids. The germline CDR1 and CDR2 sequences are SQVTM and ANQGSEA. This chain's CDR3 is CSVVRDRENYEQYF. In DNA, the CDR3 is TGCAGCGTTGTCCGGGACAGGGAGAACTACGAGCAGTACTTC.

J is TRBJ2-7 and V is TRBV9; 9 positions agree with TRBD2. This CDR3 spans 15 amino acids. V shed 0 bases and J 7 bases; nucleotides not matched to a gene: 8. Germline CDR1 and CDR2: SGDLS and YYNGEE. The CDR3 nucleotides are TGTGCCAGCAGCGTAGGCGGCGGGGGGGCGAGGGAGCAGTACTTC. It translates to CASSVGGGGAREQYF.